This T cell receptor beta chain stems from a study of blood T cell repertoires in COVID-19. Study-wide context: The cDNA or gDNA used as material had been derived from T cells, B-cell-depleted T cells, or PBMCs.

Trimming took 3 bases from V and 8 from J, leaving 10 bases between them. Germline V gene sequence: CDR1 SNHLY, CDR2 FYNNEI. The CDR3 contains 13 residues. In the original processing: Estimation of nucleated cell counts relied on the amplification of reference gene primers. Sequencing was performed with immunoSEQ multiplex PCR; in TCRdb, only in-frame clones are kept and a portion is missing. Clone size and V and J calls were adopted from that table, with D and trimming inferred from the DNA. Of 400,000 to 550,000 clones listed, around 89% are singletons. The rearrangement links TRBV2 to TRBJ1-4, with a possible D match to TRBD1 (5 bases). This clonotype was obtained from a woman younger than 45 with acute or convalescent COVID-19. The sequenced sample was peripheral blood. Written as DNA, the CDR3 is TGTGCCAGCAGTGACAGGGTGAAGGAAAAACTGTTTTTT. Translating it yields CASSDRVKEKLFF.